The 29 T cell receptor beta chains given below trace back to one sample, sequenced in a study of molecular identifiers for immune sequencing clone quantification. TCRdb called the PCR reads again in MiXCR, with one record for every CDR3 protein. Of 88,000 or so distinct CDR3 sequences detected, roughly 23% appear once; the ten largest clones hold approximately 1.1%. Material for sequencing was naive CD8+ T cells from blood, with Jurkat cell RNA spiked in. Subset reported: FACS-sorted CD8+CD4-CCR7+CD45RA+ naive T cells. Source of these receptors: a human donor in good health. Some libraries in this study had Jurkat cell RNA spiked in.

The chain has TRBV2 and TRBJ2-2, with TRBD2 identical over 8 bases. The CDR3 is made up of 16 amino acids. V lost 6 bases to trimming and J lost 5 bases; unmatched junction nucleotides: 11. Germline values: CDR1 SNHLY, CDR2 FYNNEI. CDR3 nucleotide sequence: TGTGCCAGCAGGCTAGGACTAGCCACGCTGACCGGGGAGCTGTTTTTT. Translation gives CASRLGLATLTGELFF.

The chain joins TRBV12-5 to TRBJ1-2, with a tentative D call TRBD1 (5 bases). From germline, CDR1 is LGHNT and CDR2 FRNRAP. Deletions cut 6 bases from V and 6 bases from J, with 14 bases between. This CDR3 region has 13 residues. CDR3 sequence reads: CASGGGGYNGYTF. CDR3 nucleotide sequence: TGTGCTAGTGGCGGGGGAGGGTACAATGGCTACACCTTC.

This clonotype was counted a few times. The gene calls are TRBV28 and TRBJ1-4, with D tentatively TRBD1 (5 bases). Per germline, CDR1 MDHEN and CDR2 SYDVKM. This CDR3 comprises 14 residues. V was cut by 4 bases and J by 8 bases, with 14 bases left in between. The CDR3 is CASSWDGYGEKLFF. CDR3 nucleotide sequence: TGTGCCAGCAGTTGGGACGGATATGGAGAAAAACTGTTTTTT.

In the case of this clonotype: A much larger clone lies a single base off, so this may be a read error. The V call is TRBV25-1, the J call TRBJ2-7; D may be TRBD1 (5 bases). CDR3 length: 13 residues. Per the germline V gene, CDR1 is MGHDK and CDR2 is SYGVNS. CDR3 region: CTSRDRGSYEQYF. CDR3 in DNA: TGTACCAGCAGAGACAGAGGCTCCTACGAGCAGTACTTC.

In the case of this clonotype: A much larger clone differs from this one at a single base, so this may be a read error. The chain is built from TRBV7-9 and TRBJ2-3, with D maybe TRBD1 (5 bases). In germline, CDR1 is SEHNR, CDR2 FQNEAQ (reference sequence). The CDR3 spans 14 residues. Here the CDR3 reads CASSLLGHTNTQYF. The CDR3 region has the DNA TGTGCCAGCAGCTTATTGGGGCACACAAATACGCAGTATTTT.

This clonotype was seen at least ten times. The chain recombines TRBV30 with TRBJ2-3, with D possibly matching TRBD2 (5 bases). Looked up from germline, CDR1 is GTSNPN and CDR2 is SVGIG (reference sequence). The CDR3 sequence is 15 residues long. The V end was cut by 3 bases, the J end by 0 bases, with 13 bases between. The CDR3 DNA follows: TGTGCCTGGAGCGAACTAGACCTTAGCACAGATACGCAGTATTTT. This encodes CAWSELDLSTDTQYF. Using reference TRBV30 and TRBJ2-3 for the parts outside the CDR3, the full variable domain is SQTIHQWPATLVQPVGSPLSLECTVEGTSNPNLYWYRQAAGRGLQLLFYSVGIGQISSEVPQNLSASRPQDRQFILSSKKLLLSDSGFYLCAWSELDLSTDTQYFGPGTRLTVL.

This clonotype was found many times. The rearrangement links TRBV29-1 to TRBJ2-1; 7 bases are a match to TRBD2. After removal of 4 bases from V and 8 bases from J, the junction contained 20 bases not matched to a gene. The V gene's germline CDR1 is SQVTM and CDR2 ANQGSEA. The CDR3 extends over 17 amino acids. The CDR3 coding sequence is TGCAGCGTTGGGGGTACGTTGAGGGATTTTCGGGGGGATGAGCAGTTCTTC. It codes for CSVGGTLRDFRGDEQFF.

This clonotype has only a few counts. This chain's CDR3 is CASSLRQAQASEAFF. For the CDR3, the DNA is TGTGCCAGCAGCTTAAGACAGGCCCAAGCGAGTGAAGCTTTCTTT. The rearrangement uses TRBV13 and TRBJ1-1; a possible D gene is TRBD1 (6 bases). Trimming removed 2 bases at V and 7 bases at J, with 17 bases between. From germline, CDR1 is PRHDT and CDR2 FYEKMQ (reference sequence). The CDR3 sequence is 15 residues long.

This clonotype was picked up many times. CDR3 in amino acids: CASSAGLSSYEQYF. Here the CDR3 DNA reads TGTGCCAGCAGTGCAGGGCTAAGCTCCTACGAGCAGTACTTC. V and J are TRBV2 and TRBJ2-7, with D perhaps matching TRBD1 (5 bases). The CDR3 sequence is 14 residues long. Germline V gene data show CDR1 as SNHLY and CDR2 as FYNNEI. The V end lost 4 bases, the J end lost 0 bases, and 10 bases lay between the germline ends.

J is TRBJ2-2 and V is TRBV28; TRBD2 matches 7 bases. The V gene end was trimmed by 7 bases and the J gene end by 5 bases; junction bases not matched to a gene: 13. CDR1 and CDR2 from the germline V gene are MDHEN and SYDVKM. This CDR3 is 16 amino acids long. This CDR3 is CASTPGWAGETGELFF. The CDR3 DNA follows: TGTGCCAGCACCCCGGGTTGGGCGGGAGAGACCGGGGAGCTGTTTTTT.

This clonotype was picked up a small number of times. The J gene is TRBJ2-5, the V gene TRBV28; D may be TRBD1 or TRBD2 (5 bases each). Germline lookup yields CDR1 MDHEN and CDR2 SYDVKM. This CDR3 region has 13 residues. Trimming pared 3 bases from V and 3 bases from J, leaving 8 bases between. CDR3 nucleotides: TGTGCCAGCAGTTTGGGGCGGGAAGAGACCCAGTACTTC. It translates to CASSLGREETQYF.

A note on this clonotype: At one end the junction does not follow the germline gene, possibly because of a read error. The chain links TRBV9 to TRBJ2-3; TRBD2 agrees at 8 bases. Germline CDR1 and CDR2: SGDLS and YYNGEE. The CDR3 length is 15 residues. CDR3 amino acids: CTSSFSGGGADTQYF. Written as DNA, the CDR3 is TGTACCAGCAGCTTCAGCGGGGGAGGCGCAGATACGCAGTATTTT.

This chain uses TRBV6-2 or TRBV6-3 with TRBJ1-2; D possibly corresponds to TRBD1 (5 bases). The germline gives CDR1 MNHEY, CDR2 SVGEGT. This CDR3 comprises 15 residues. V was pared by 2 bases and J by 3 bases, with 13 bases between. In nucleotides, the CDR3 is TGTGCCAGCAGTTACGGGCAGGGCAAGGACTATGGCTACACCTTC. Translating gives CASSYGQGKDYGYTF.

The table lists this clonotype with many counts. This chain links TRBV19 with TRBJ2-5, with TRBD1 as a possible D gene (5 bases). Trimming took off 5 bases at V and 3 bases at J, with 13 bases between the two ends. Germline CDR1 and CDR2: LNHDA and SQIVND (reference sequence). CDR3 size: 14 residues. This CDR3 is CASSPYDSEETQYF. The CDR3 DNA sequence: TGTGCCAGTAGTCCGTACGACAGTGAAGAGACCCAGTACTTC.

This clonotype was seen many times. The rearrangement joins TRBV4-3 to TRBJ2-7; weak D call: TRBD1 (5 bases). The CDR3 sequence is 14 residues long. V lost 0 bases and J 1 base, leaving 7 bases between the germline ends. Germline V lookup: CDR1 LGHNA, CDR2 YSLEER. Here the CDR3 DNA reads TGCGCCAGCAGCCAAGATCGACAGTCCTACGAGCAGTACTTC. Translation gives CASSQDRQSYEQYF.

Remarks on this clonotype: A single base separates this from a much larger clone, so it may be a read error. The chain uses TRBV7-6 and TRBJ1-1; weak D call: TRBD1 (6 bases). The length of the CDR3 is 13 residues. Germline CDR1 is SGHVS and CDR2 is FNYEAQ. CDR3 in DNA: TGTGCCAGCGCCAGGGGTTGGGGCACTGGAGCTTTCTTT. Amino acid sequence: CASARGWGTGAFF.

The rearrangement joins TRBV4-3 to TRBJ2-7, with D perhaps matching TRBD2 (5 bases). CDR1 is LGHNA and CDR2 is YSLEER in the germline V gene. Trimming took 0 bases from V and 3 from J, leaving 12 bases between them. The CDR3 has 15 residues. CDR3 region: CASSQDQHGVYEQYF. CDR3 in DNA: TGCGCCAGCAGCCAAGATCAACACGGGGTCTACGAGCAGTACTTC.

This clonotype was recorded many times. This chain uses TRBV5-4 with TRBJ2-2, with 12 bases matching TRBD1. Germline assignment: CDR1 SGHNT and CDR2 YYREEE (reference sequence). The CDR3 is 16 amino acids. With V trimmed by 0 bases and J by 6 bases, 3 bases remained unmatched. In DNA form, the CDR3 reads TGTGCCAGCAGCTTGGGGGACAGGGGGCCCCCCGGGGAGCTGTTTTTT. The encoded protein is CASSLGDRGPPGELFF.

This clonotype was seen a few times. V gene TRBV24-1 combines with J gene TRBJ2-2; the D gene is possibly TRBD1 (5 bases). This CDR3 spans 16 amino acids. Trimming removed 3 bases at V and 5 bases at J, with 15 bases between. Germline CDR1 KGHDR, CDR2 SFDVKD. The CDR3 protein is CATSDGFGQGTGELFF. CDR3 DNA: TGTGCCACCAGTGATGGTTTTGGCCAGGGAACCGGGGAGCTGTTTTTT.

This clonotype has just a few counts. The V call is TRBV6-1, the J call TRBJ2-5, with TRBD2 as a possible D gene (5 bases). The length of the CDR3 is 13 residues. The V end lost 6 bases, the J end lost 5 bases, and 13 bases lay between the germline ends. The germline V gene encodes CDR1 MNHNS and CDR2 SASEGT. The CDR3 DNA reads as TGTGCCAGCAGGGAGGTCAACGCGGAGACCCAGTACTTC. Translated: CASREVNAETQYF.

The rearrangement joins TRBV5-6 to TRBJ2-3; possibly TRBD1 for D (5 bases). The J call may be in error: the DNA end matches TRBJ1-5 better. The CDR3 runs to 13 residues. Looked up from germline, CDR1 is SGHDT and CDR2 is YYEEEE. The CDR3 loop is CASSNRFPDTQHF. In DNA, the CDR3 is TGTGCCAGCAGCAACAGGTTCCCAGATACGCAGCATTTT.

This clonotype occurred many times. The chain joins TRBV10-3 to TRBJ1-1; 11 bases map to TRBD1. Germline assignment: CDR1 ENHRY and CDR2 SYGVKD. The CDR3 has 13 residues. The V and J ends lost 9 bases and 3 bases, in that order; junction bases with no gene match: 3. In DNA, the CDR3 is TGTGCCATTGGACAGGGGGCGGACACTGAAGCTTTCTTT. It codes for CAIGQGADTEAFF.

The V and J genes are TRBV7-9 and TRBJ1-1; D unclear. CDR1 is SEHNR and CDR2 is FQNEAQ in the germline V gene (reference sequence). CDR3 length: 13 amino acids. Trimming left V 0 bases short and J 8 bases short, with 10 bases between. CDR3 residues: CASSLAGLGEAFF. The CDR3 nucleotides are TGTGCCAGCAGCTTAGCAGGTTTGGGGGAAGCTTTCTTT.

A remark on this clonotype: No conserved phenylalanine or tryptophan ends this CDR3, so it is likely a read error. J is TRBJ2-3 and V is TRBV11-2, with D possibly being TRBD2 (5 bases). The germline V gene encodes CDR1 SGHAT and CDR2 FQNNGV. The CDR3 is 15 amino acids. The V end was cut by 5 bases, the J end by 10 bases, with 22 bases between. The CDR3 DNA reads as TGTGCCAGCAGCCCGGTGGCTAGCCGGGATGGTGCGCAGTATTCT. It encodes CASSPVASRDGAQYS.

This clonotype was seen more than once but under ten times. The chain has TRBV7-6 and TRBJ2-3; the match to TRBD1 covers 12 bases. Germline assignment: CDR1 SGHVS and CDR2 FNYEAQ. Trimming cost V 5 bases and J 4 bases; bases outside gene matches: 4. The CDR3 totals 15 residues. The CDR3 DNA follows: TGTGCCAGCAGCGGGGGGACAGGGGGCGCAGATACGCAGTATTTT. This codes for CASSGGTGGADTQYF. Full variable domain (rest looked up from reference TRBV7-6 and TRBJ2-3): GAGVSQSPRYKVTKRGQDVALRCDPISGHVSLYWYRQALGQGPEFLTYFNYEAQQDKSGLPNDRFSAERPEGSISTLTIQRTEQRDSAMYRCASSGGTGGADTQYFGPGTRLTVL.

This clonotype was seen many times. The chain combines TRBV10-3 with TRBJ2-7, with D unresolved. Trimming removed 0 bases from V and 3 bases from J, with 3 bases in between. Germline V gene data show CDR1 as ENHRY and CDR2 as SYGVKD. The CDR3 has 12 residues. The chain's CDR3 is CAISESGYEQYF. The DNA of the CDR3 is TGTGCCATCAGTGAGTCGGGCTACGAGCAGTACTTC.

J is TRBJ2-5 and V is TRBV3-1, with 11 bases lining up with TRBD2. With 5 bases clipped from V and 7 bases from J, the junction kept 12 bases outside the gene matches. The CDR3 consists of 16 residues. CDR1 and CDR2 (germline): LGHDT, YNNKEL (reference sequence). CDR3 in amino acids: CASSKSSGRMQGTQYF. In DNA form, the CDR3 reads TGTGCCAGCAGCAAATCTAGCGGGAGGATGCAGGGGACCCAGTACTTC.

In this sample, this clonotype turned up many times. The chain joins TRBV11-2 to TRBJ2-7; no definite D call. The V end was cut by 5 bases, the J end by 4 bases, with 12 bases between. Germline assignment: CDR1 SGHAT and CDR2 FQNNGV. The CDR3 consists of 13 residues. The CDR3 region is CASSPWTGYEQYF. The CDR3 DNA reads as TGTGCCAGCAGCCCTTGGACCGGTTACGAGCAGTACTTC.

The chain uses TRBV13 and TRBJ2-1, with 8 nucleotides matching TRBD1. Trimming took 10 bases from V and 0 from J; bases not matched to a gene: 5. Germline V gives CDR1 PRHDT, CDR2 FYEKMQ (reference sequence). This CDR3 region has 14 residues. The CDR3 region is CATPGQGSYNEQFF. CDR3 DNA: TGTGCCACCCCAGGACAGGGCTCCTACAATGAGCAGTTCTTC.